The subject of this entry is one T cell receptor (beta chain). The CDR3 runs 13 residues. Trimming left V 5 bases short and J 6 bases short, with 13 bases between. Germline-derived CDR1 and CDR2 are ENHRY and SYGVKD. The sample originates from a study of T cell changes during pregnancy in multiple sclerosis. Method: immunoSEQ multiplex PCR; TCRdb's copy keeps in-frame clones and lacks some. The profile shows more than 30,000 clones, 87% of them singletons. Sequencing used CD8+ T cells from peripheral blood mononuclear cells, obtained in the first trimester of pregnancy. This TCR derives from a female donor with multiple sclerosis, enrolled in a pregnancy study. The chain recombines TRBV10-3 with TRBJ1-1; weak D call: TRBD1 (5 bases). As DNA, the CDR3 is TGTGCCATCAGTACCTCGGGGGGATCTGAAGCTTTCTTT. Protein product: CAISTSGGSEAFF.